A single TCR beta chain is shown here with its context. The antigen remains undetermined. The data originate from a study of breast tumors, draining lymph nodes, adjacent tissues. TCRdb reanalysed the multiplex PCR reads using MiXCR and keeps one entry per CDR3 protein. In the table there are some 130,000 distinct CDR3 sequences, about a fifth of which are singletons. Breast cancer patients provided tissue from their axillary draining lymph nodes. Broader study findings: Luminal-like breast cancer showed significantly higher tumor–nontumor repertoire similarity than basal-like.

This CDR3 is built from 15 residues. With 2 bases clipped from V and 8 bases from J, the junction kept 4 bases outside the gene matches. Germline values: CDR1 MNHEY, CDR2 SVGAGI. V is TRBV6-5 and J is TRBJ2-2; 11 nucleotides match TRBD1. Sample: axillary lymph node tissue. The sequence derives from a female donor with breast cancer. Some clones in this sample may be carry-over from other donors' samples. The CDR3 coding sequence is TGTGCCAGCAGTTACCGGGGGACAGGGGGGGGGGAGCTGTTTTTT. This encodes CASSYRGTGGGELFF.